The clone carrying this TCR beta chain is a singleton in its sample. This record comes from a study of blood T cell repertoires in COVID-19. Germline V gene lookup returns CDR1 MDHEN and CDR2 SYDVKM. The CDR3 has 14 residues. V was pared by 1 base and J by 5 bases, with 9 bases between. The protocol was immunoSEQ multiplex PCR, while the TCRdb copy is restricted to in-frame clones and leaves out a portion. Among over 85,000 clones, around 84% were seen once, and the ten largest hold 20% to 25%. This TCR derives from a man in his sixties with acute or convalescent COVID-19. The chain uses TRBV28 and TRBJ1-5; no firm D call. Material for sequencing was peripheral blood. DNA of the CDR3: TGTGCCAGCAGTTTATTGGCGGGGTATCAGCCCCAGCATTTT. Its translation is CASSLLAGYQPQHF.